This T cell receptor beta chain is drawn from a study of T cell changes during pregnancy in multiple sclerosis. Method: immunoSEQ multiplex PCR; TCRdb's copy keeps in-frame clones and lacks some. The sample holds about 36,000 clones, around 90% seen once. This clone has only a few counts. Trimming pared 1 base from V and 4 bases from J, leaving 6 bases between. CDR1 and CDR2 (germline): SGHTS, YDEGEE. This CDR3 is built from 14 residues. The chain employs TRBV5-8 and TRBJ1-6; no clear D gene. The TCR was taken from a female donor with multiple sclerosis, enrolled in a pregnancy study. Source: CD4+ T cells from peripheral blood mononuclear cells, taken in the first trimester of pregnancy. DNA for the CDR3: TGTGCCAGCAGCTTGCGGGGTTATAATTCACCCCTCCACTTT. Amino acid sequence: CASSLRGYNSPLHF.